The clone carrying this T cell receptor beta chain was recorded a few times. Its antigen is still unknown. TCRdb's copy holds only in-frame clones and misses some; the assay was immunoSEQ multiplex PCR. The table lists 50,000 to 65,000 clones, around three quarters of them singletons, with around 4% in the top ten. This entry belongs to a study of T cells in localized non-small cell lung cancer. Study-wide findings and caveats: Tumor trailed uninvolved adjacent lung in T cell clonality, which peaked there. The tumor had only one region sequenced, so heterogeneity remains possible. Detection in adjacent lung was observed for a median roughly 55 of the top 100 tumor clones.

The TCR comes from a woman aged 40-75 years with stage II lung adenocarcinoma. This material consisted of PBMCs, taken before any cancer treatment.

The CDR3 region is CASSVGGTGYYEQYF. DNA for the CDR3: TGTGCCAGCAGCGTAGGGGGGACAGGGTACTACGAGCAGTACTTC. The rearrangement uses TRBV9 and TRBJ2-7, with 9 nucleotides matching TRBD1. The CDR3 contains 15 residues. Per germline, CDR1 SGDLS and CDR2 YYNGEE. After removal of 0 bases from V and 3 bases from J, the junction contained 4 bases not matched to a gene.